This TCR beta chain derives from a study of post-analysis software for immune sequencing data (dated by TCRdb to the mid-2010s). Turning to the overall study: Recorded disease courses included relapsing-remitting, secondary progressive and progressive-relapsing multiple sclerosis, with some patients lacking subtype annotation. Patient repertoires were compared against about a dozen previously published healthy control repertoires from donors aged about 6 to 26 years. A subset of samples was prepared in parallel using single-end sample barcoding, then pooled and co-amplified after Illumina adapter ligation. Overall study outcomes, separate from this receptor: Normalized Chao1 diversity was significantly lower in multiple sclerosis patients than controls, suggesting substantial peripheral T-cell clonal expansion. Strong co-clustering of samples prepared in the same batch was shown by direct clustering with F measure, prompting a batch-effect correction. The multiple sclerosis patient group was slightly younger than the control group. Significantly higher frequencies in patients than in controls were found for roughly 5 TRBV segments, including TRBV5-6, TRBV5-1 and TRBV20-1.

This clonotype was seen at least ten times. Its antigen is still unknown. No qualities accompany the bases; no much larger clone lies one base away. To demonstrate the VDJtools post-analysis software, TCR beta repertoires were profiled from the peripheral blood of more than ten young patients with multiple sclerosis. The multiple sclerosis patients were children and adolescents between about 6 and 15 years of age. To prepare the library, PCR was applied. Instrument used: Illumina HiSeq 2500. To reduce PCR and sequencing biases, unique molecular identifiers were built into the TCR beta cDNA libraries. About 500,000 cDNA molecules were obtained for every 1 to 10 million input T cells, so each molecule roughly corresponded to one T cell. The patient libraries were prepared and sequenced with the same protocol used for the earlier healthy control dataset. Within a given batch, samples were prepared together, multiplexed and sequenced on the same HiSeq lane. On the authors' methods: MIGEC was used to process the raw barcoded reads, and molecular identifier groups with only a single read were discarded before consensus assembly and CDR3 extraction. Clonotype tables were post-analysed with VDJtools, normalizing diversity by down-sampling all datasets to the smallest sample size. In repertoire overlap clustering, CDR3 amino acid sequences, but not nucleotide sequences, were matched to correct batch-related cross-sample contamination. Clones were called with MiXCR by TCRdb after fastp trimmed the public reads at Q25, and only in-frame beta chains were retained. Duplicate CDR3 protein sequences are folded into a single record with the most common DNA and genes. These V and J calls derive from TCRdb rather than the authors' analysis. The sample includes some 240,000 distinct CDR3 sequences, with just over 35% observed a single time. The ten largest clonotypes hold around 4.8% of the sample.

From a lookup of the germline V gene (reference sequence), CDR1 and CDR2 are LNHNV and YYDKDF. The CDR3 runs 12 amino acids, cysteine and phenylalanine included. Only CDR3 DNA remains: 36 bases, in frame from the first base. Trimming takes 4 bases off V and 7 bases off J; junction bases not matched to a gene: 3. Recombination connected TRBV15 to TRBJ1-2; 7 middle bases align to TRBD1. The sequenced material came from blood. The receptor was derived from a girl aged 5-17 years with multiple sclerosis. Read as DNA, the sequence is TGTGCCACCAGCACACGACAGGGTGGCTACACCTTC. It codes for CATSTRQGGYTF. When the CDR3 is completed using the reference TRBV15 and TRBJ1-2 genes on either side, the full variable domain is DAMVIQNPRYQVTQFGKPVTLSCSQTLNHNVMYWYQQKSSQAPKLLFHYYDKDFNNEADTPDNFQSRRPNTSFCFLDIRSPGLGDTAMYLCATSTRQGGYTFGSGTRLTVV.